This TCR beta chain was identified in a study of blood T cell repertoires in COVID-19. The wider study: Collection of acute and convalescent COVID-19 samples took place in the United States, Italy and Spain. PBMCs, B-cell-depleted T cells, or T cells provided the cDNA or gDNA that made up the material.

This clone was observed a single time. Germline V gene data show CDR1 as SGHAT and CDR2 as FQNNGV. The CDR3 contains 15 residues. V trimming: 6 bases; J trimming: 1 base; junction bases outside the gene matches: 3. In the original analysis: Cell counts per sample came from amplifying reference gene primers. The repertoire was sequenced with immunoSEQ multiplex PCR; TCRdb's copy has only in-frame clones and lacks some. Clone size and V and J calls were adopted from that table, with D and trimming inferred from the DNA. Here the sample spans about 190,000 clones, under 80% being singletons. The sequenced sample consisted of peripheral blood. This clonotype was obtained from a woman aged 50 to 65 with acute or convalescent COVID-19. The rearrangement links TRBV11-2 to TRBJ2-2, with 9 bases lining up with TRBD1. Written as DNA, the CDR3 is TGTGCCAGCAGTCACAGGGGGCGGAACACCGGGGAGCTGTTTTTT. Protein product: CASSHRGRNTGELFF.